One and the same sample provided the 15 T cell receptor beta chains below, sequenced in a study of T-cell reconstitution after alpha-beta-depleted transplantation in children (TCRdb year 2016). The intended sense of this specimen's treatment or condition label: allogeneic hematopoietic cell transplantation with graft depleted of TCRalphabeta T cells and CD19 B cells. The library was prepared using PCR. Sequencing instrument: Illumina HiSeq 2500. TCR library preparation used molecular barcoding, with unique molecular identifiers applied to normalize quantification of the TCRbeta repertoire. TCRdb trimmed public reads at Q25 via fastp, called clones via MiXCR and kept in-frame beta chains. Rows with a matching CDR3 protein are joined into one entry that keeps the most common DNA and genes. The sample table holds fewer than 150,000 distinct CDR3 sequences, of which around 9.8% were seen once. Around 24% of the sample is taken by the ten largest.

Specimen: PBMCs, mostly from graft donor cells, collected 180 days after TCRalphabeta/CD19-depleted stem cell transplant. The receptor source for this set is a girl under three years old who had a stem cell transplant for combined immunodeficiency, so the T cells may come from the graft donor.

This chain joins TRBV5-1 and TRBJ2-7, with 7 bases that match TRBD2. CDR3 length: 16 residues. CDR1 and CDR2 (germline): SGHRS, YFSETQ. Trimming removed 1 base from V and 0 bases from J; junction bases left unmatched: 7. CDR3 bases: TGCGCCAGCAGCTTGTTGGGCGGGAGCCCCTCCTACGAGCAGTACTTC. Residues: CASSLLGGSPSYEQYF.

This CDR3 reads CASRSEAGGPKAKNIQYF. In nucleotides, the CDR3 is TGTGCCAGCAGAAGTGAGGCGGGAGGCCCCAAAGCCAAAAACATTCAGTACTTC. The chain carries TRBV12-3 or TRBV12-4 and TRBJ2-4, with 8 bases identical to TRBD2. The CDR3 contains 18 residues. Germline trimming cut 6 bases from V and 0 bases from J; bases unmatched to any gene: 13.

This clonotype has a handful of counts. The chain links TRBV12-3 or TRBV12-4 to TRBJ2-3, with 8 positions matching TRBD2. J was trimmed by 2 bases and V by 0 bases; bases with no gene match: 4. This CDR3 spans 16 amino acids. CDR3 nucleotides: TGTGCCAGCAGTTTAGCTCTCGGGGGGGCCACAGATACGCAGTATTTT. Protein sequence: CASSLALGGATDTQYF.

This clonotype was recorded a few times. The chain joins TRBV5-1 to TRBJ2-3; D uncertain. V lost 0 bases and J 1 base, leaving 9 bases between the germline ends. The germline CDR1 and CDR2 sequences are SGHRS and YFSETQ. This CDR3 is 15 amino acids long. The CDR3 protein is CASSLEGGRTDTQYF. The DNA of the CDR3 is TGCGCCAGCAGCTTGGAGGGCGGCCGCACAGATACGCAGTATTTT.

This clonotype appeared many times. V is TRBV7-2 and J is TRBJ2-2; the D gene is possibly TRBD1 (6 bases). This CDR3 has 14 amino acids. Germline V gene data show CDR1 as SGHTA and CDR2 as FQGNSA. V was clipped by 1 base and J by 6 bases, with 9 bases between them. The CDR3 here is CASSLGQVPGELFF. The DNA for the CDR3 is TGTGCCAGCAGCTTAGGACAGGTCCCCGGGGAGCTGTTTTTT.

This clonotype appeared many times. The chain joins TRBV5-1 to TRBJ2-5; no clear D gene. The length of the CDR3 is 14 residues. V gave up 4 bases and J gave up 4 bases, with 14 bases separating them. In germline, CDR1 is SGHRS, CDR2 YFSETQ. As DNA, the CDR3 is TGCGCCAGCAGCCCGACAACTCTCGGAGAGACCCAGTACTTC. This gives the protein CASSPTTLGETQYF.

This clonotype appeared a few times. One end of the junction does not line up with germline, which may come from a read error. The chain employs TRBV4-3 and TRBJ2-7, with D maybe TRBD1 (7 bases). Looked up from germline, CDR1 is LGHNA and CDR2 is YSLEER. The CDR3 is 14 residues long. CDR3 DNA sequence: TGCGCCAGCAGCCAAGATCTGCGGGACAGAGGAAAGGACTTC. Its protein is CASSQDLRDRGKDF.

This clonotype showed up just a few times. This chain connects TRBV20-1 to TRBJ2-1, with 7 bases aligning to TRBD1. There are 13 residues in the CDR3. V shed 3 bases, J shed 9 bases, and the junction held 8 bases outside the gene matches. CDR1 DFQATT and CDR2 SNEGSKA come from the germline V gene (reference sequence). This chain's CDR3 is CSARGDRASEQFF. CDR3 DNA: TGCAGTGCTAGGGGTGACAGGGCCAGTGAGCAGTTCTTC.

This clonotype appeared many times. This chain joins TRBV6-2 or TRBV6-3 and TRBJ2-7; D is perhaps TRBD2 (5 bases). CDR1 and CDR2 (germline): MNHEY, SVGEGT. Trimming shortened V by 7 bases and J by 5 bases, and 15 bases separated the two germline ends. This CDR3 is built from 13 residues. The CDR3 bases are TGTGCCAGCACCATCCCGGGGAGAAACGAGCAGTACTTC. This codes for CASTIPGRNEQYF.

The rearrangement uses TRBV20-1 and TRBJ1-2; D not certain. The V gene's germline CDR1 is DFQATT and CDR2 SNEGSKA (reference sequence). Trimming pared 0 bases from V and 6 bases from J, leaving 26 bases between. This CDR3 has 18 residues. CDR3 DNA sequence: TGCAGTGCTAGAGAATTGAGCTGGACCTCGGCGAAGGTCGATGGCTACACCTTC. Translation gives CSARELSWTSAKVDGYTF.

This clonotype occurred many times. The chain has TRBV7-2 and TRBJ2-3, with no clear D. Trimming shortened V by 5 bases and J by 7 bases, and 16 bases separated the two germline ends. This CDR3 comprises 14 residues. The germline V gene encodes CDR1 SGHTA and CDR2 FQGNSA. CDR3: CASSPPPNLNTQYF. The CDR3 DNA reads as TGTGCCAGCAGCCCCCCGCCCAACCTCAATACGCAGTATTTT.

J is TRBJ2-1 and V is TRBV27; no reliable D call. CDR3 length: 12 residues. V lost 3 bases and J 5 bases, leaving 5 bases between the germline ends. Germline assignment: CDR1 MNHEY and CDR2 SMNVEV (reference sequence). CDR3 in amino acids: CASSFPNNEQFF. DNA for the CDR3: TGTGCCAGCAGTTTCCCAAACAATGAGCAGTTCTTC.

This clonotype was recorded a few times. This rearrangement joins TRBV6-5 to TRBJ2-5; 11 nucleotides agree with TRBD2. Trimming at V came to 0 bases and at J to 5 bases, leaving 5 bases not matched to a gene. The CDR3 extends over 16 amino acids. In germline, CDR1 is MNHEY, CDR2 SVGAGI. Here the CDR3 DNA reads TGTGCCAGCAGTTACTCCCGACTAGCGGGAATGGAGACCCAGTACTTC. Amino acid sequence: CASSYSRLAGMETQYF.

As concerns this clonotype: A much larger clone lies a single base off, so this may be a read error. J is TRBJ2-7 and V is TRBV4-3, with 7 bases lining up with TRBD1. There are 15 residues in the CDR3. The germline V gene encodes CDR1 LGHNA and CDR2 YSLEER. As DNA, the CDR3 is TGCGCCAGCAGCCAAGACACAGGGGCTGGTTACGAGCGGTACTTC. It yields the protein CASSQDTGAGYERYF.

The genes are TRBV6-1 and TRBJ2-3, with 11 bases matching TRBD2. The germline V gene has CDR1 MNHNS and CDR2 SASEGT. The CDR3 length is 15 residues. The trim removed 2 bases at V and 10 bases at J, leaving 8 bases unmatched. CDR3 bases: TGTGCCAGCAGTGAACGGCTAGCGGGGGGCAGGGCGCAGTATTTT. Protein: CASSERLAGGRAQYF.